Many counts were recorded for the clone carrying this T cell receptor (beta chain). This record belongs to a study of blood T cells in healthy people across ages. This CDR3 has 13 residues. The germline CDR1 and CDR2 sequences are SEHNR and FQNEAQ (reference sequence). The ends were cut back, 0 bases at V and 7 bases at J, with 7 bases in the middle. A second about 6 to 12 cycle PCR used barcoded and J-beta primers. Samples each returned at least 3 million CDR3-containing paired-end reads. TCRdb independently ran MiXCR on the 5' RACE reads; one entry per CDR3 protein. Here the sample spans about 1.5 million distinct CDR3 sequences, approximately 42% being singletons.

The origin of this receptor is a woman younger than 30 in good health. The V gene is TRBV7-9, the J gene TRBJ2-1; D gene ambiguous. Sequencing used blood. The DNA for the CDR3 is TGTGCCAGCAGCTTAGCGTTGAGGAATGAGCAGTTCTTC. Protein sequence: CASSLALRNEQFF.